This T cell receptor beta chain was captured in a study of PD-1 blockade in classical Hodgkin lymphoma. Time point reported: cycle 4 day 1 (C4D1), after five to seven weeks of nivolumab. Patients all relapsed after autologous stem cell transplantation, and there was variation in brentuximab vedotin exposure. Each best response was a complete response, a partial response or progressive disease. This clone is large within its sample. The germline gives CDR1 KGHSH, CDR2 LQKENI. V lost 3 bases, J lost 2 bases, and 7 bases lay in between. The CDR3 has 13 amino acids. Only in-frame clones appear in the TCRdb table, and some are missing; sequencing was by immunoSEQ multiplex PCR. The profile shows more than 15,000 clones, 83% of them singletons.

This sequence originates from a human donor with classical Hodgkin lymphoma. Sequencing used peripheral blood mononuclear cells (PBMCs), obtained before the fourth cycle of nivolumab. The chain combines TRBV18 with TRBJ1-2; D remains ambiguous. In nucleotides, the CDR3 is TGTGCCAGCTCACCGTACTCAAACTATGGCTACACCTTC. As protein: CASSPYSNYGYTF.